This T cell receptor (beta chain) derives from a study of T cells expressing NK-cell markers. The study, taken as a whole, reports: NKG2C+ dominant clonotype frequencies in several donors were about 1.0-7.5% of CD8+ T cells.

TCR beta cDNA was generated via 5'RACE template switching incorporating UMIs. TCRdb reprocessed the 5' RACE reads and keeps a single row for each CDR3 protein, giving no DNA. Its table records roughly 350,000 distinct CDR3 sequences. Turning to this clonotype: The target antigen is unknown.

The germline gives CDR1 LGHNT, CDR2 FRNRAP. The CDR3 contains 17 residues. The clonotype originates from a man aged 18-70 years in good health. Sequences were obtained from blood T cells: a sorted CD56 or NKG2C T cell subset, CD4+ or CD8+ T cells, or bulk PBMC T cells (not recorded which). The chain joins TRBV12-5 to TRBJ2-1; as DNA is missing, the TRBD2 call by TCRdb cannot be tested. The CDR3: CASGSSILAGRYNEQFF.